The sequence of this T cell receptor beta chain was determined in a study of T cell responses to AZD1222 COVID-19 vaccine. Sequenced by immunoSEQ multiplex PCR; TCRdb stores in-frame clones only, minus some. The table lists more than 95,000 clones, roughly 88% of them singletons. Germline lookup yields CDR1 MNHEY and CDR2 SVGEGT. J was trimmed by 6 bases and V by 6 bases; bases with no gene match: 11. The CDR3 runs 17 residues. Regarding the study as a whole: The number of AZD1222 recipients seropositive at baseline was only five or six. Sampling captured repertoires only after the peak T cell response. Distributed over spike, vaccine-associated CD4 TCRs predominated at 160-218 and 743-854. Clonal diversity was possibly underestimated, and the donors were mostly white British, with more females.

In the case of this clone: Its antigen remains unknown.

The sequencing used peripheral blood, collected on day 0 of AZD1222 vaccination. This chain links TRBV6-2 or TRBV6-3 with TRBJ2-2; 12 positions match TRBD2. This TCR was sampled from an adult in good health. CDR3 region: CASSSIPSGRAPGELFF. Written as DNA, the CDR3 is TGTGCCAGCAGCTCCATCCCTAGCGGGAGGGCCCCCGGGGAGCTGTTTTTT.